This is a list of T cell receptor beta chains from one sample in a study of identical twins. Using its own MiXCR run on the 5' RACE reads, TCRdb lists one record per CDR3 protein. The sample consists of some 1,700,000 distinct CDR3 sequences, less than 40% of them appearing once. Material: cord blood. Receptor source: a newborn girl in good health. Each CDR3 is given with its conserved first and last residue. Each record gives: clone size, V gene, J gene, D gene, CDR3 protein, CDR3 DNA. D genes are given only for firm matches. Rows give clone size only sometimes, using once, few, many, or a class for an expanded clone.

clone size: .
V gene: TRBV27
J gene: TRBJ1-5
D gene: TRBD1
CDR3 protein: CASSRGQGYNQPQHF
CDR3 DNA: TGTGCCAGCAGTCGGGGACAGGGGTACAATCAGCCCCAGCATTTT

clone size: .
V gene: TRBV12-3/TRBV12-4
J gene: TRBJ1-1
D gene: .
CDR3 protein: CAGSLTDGPEAFF
CDR3 DNA: TGTGCCGGCAGTTTAACGGACGGACCTGAAGCTTTCTTT

clone size: .
V gene: TRBV28
J gene: TRBJ2-3
D gene: .
CDR3 protein: CASTPPEVYTDTQYF
CDR3 DNA: TGTGCCAGCACCCCCCCCGAAGTATACACAGATACGCAGTATTTT

clone size: few
V gene: TRBV21-1
J gene: TRBJ2-6
D gene: .
CDR3 protein: CASSKVAGSGANVLTF
CDR3 DNA: TGTGCCAGCAGCAAAGTAGCAGGCTCTGGGGCCAACGTCCTGACTTTC

clone size: many
V gene: TRBV18
J gene: TRBJ2-1
D gene: TRBD2
CDR3 protein: CASSPLASSYNEQFF
CDR3 DNA: TGTGCCAGCAGCCCACTAGCGAGCTCCTACAATGAGCAGTTCTTC

clone size: many
V gene: TRBV6-6
J gene: TRBJ1-2
D gene: TRBD1
CDR3 protein: CASSYTQGVDYGYTF
CDR3 DNA: TGTGCCAGCAGTTACACACAGGGGGTCGACTATGGCTACACCTTC

clone size: many
V gene: TRBV29-1
J gene: TRBJ2-1
D gene: .
CDR3 protein: CSGLQNEQFF
CDR3 DNA: TGCAGCGGACTACAGAATGAGCAGTTCTTC

clone size: .
V gene: TRBV20-1
J gene: TRBJ2-1
D gene: .
CDR3 protein: CSARDLGLDNEQFF
CDR3 DNA: TGCAGTGCTAGAGATTTGGGACTGGACAATGAGCAGTTCTTC

clone size: .
V gene: TRBV20-1
J gene: TRBJ1-1
D gene: .
CDR3 protein: CSARDWNTEAFF
CDR3 DNA: TGCAGTGCCCGGGATTGGAACACTGAAGCTTTCTTT

clone size: few
V gene: TRBV7-9
J gene: TRBJ2-3
D gene: .
CDR3 protein: CASSLQGKDTQYF
CDR3 DNA: TGTGCCAGCAGCTTACAGGGAAAAGATACGCAGTATTTT

clone size: few
V gene: TRBV27
J gene: TRBJ2-1
D gene: .
CDR3 protein: CASSSPDRIGDYHNEQFF
CDR3 DNA: TGTGCCAGCAGTTCACCCGACAGAATAGGGGATTACCACAATGAGCAGTTCTTC

clone size: once
V gene: TRBV7-2
J gene: TRBJ2-7
D gene: .
CDR3 protein: CASSLVVQGGTYEQYF
CDR3 DNA: TGTGCCAGCAGCTTAGTGGTTCAGGGGGGTACCTACGAGCAGTACTTC

clone size: .
V gene: TRBV5-1
J gene: TRBJ2-5
D gene: .
CDR3 protein: CVSSLLLEGTQYF
CDR3 DNA: TGCGTCAGCAGCTTGCTCCTCGAGGGGACCCAGTACTTC

clone size: .
V gene: TRBV19
J gene: TRBJ2-7
D gene: TRBD2
CDR3 protein: CASSRGLAGPYEQYF
CDR3 DNA: TGTGCCAGTAGCCGCGGACTAGCGGGACCCTACGAGCAGTACTTC

clone size: .
V gene: TRBV15
J gene: TRBJ2-1
D gene: .
CDR3 protein: CATSRLMWARTHNEQFF
CDR3 DNA: TGTGCCACCAGCAGATTGATGTGGGCGCGCACACACAATGAGCAGTTCTTC

clone size: .
V gene: TRBV20-1
J gene: TRBJ1-1
D gene: .
CDR3 protein: CSAYPGEGLNTEAFF
CDR3 DNA: TGCAGTGCTTACCCGGGGGAGGGGCTGAACACTGAAGCTTTCTTT

clone size: few
V gene: TRBV20-1
J gene: TRBJ2-3
D gene: .
CDR3 protein: CSARGDLLSTDTQYF
CDR3 DNA: TGCAGTGCTAGAGGAGACCTGCTTTCCACAGATACGCAGTATTTT

clone size: .
V gene: TRBV12-3/TRBV12-4
J gene: TRBJ2-1
D gene: TRBD2
CDR3 protein: CASRLAGRYNEQFF
CDR3 DNA: TGTGCCAGCAGGCTAGCGGGGAGGTACAATGAGCAGTTCTTC

clone size: many
V gene: TRBV3-1
J gene: TRBJ2-1
D gene: .
CDR3 protein: CASSQVSTNEQFF
CDR3 DNA: TGTGCCAGCAGCCAAGTATCCACCAATGAGCAGTTCTTC

clone size: .
V gene: TRBV20-1
J gene: TRBJ2-7
D gene: TRBD1
CDR3 protein: CSPTGTGDYEQYF
CDR3 DNA: TGCAGTCCTACCGGGACAGGGGACTACGAGCAGTACTTC

clone size: few
V gene: TRBV20-1
J gene: TRBJ1-6
D gene: TRBD1
CDR3 protein: CSASPTGNSPLHF
CDR3 DNA: TGCAGTGCTTCACCGACAGGGAATTCACCCCTCCACTTT

clone size: .
V gene: TRBV7-2
J gene: TRBJ2-3
D gene: TRBD2
CDR3 protein: CASSFLAGVDGTDTQYF
CDR3 DNA: TGTGCCAGCAGCTTTCTAGCGGGAGTAGACGGGACAGATACGCAGTATTTT

clone size: .
V gene: TRBV25-1
J gene: TRBJ2-3
D gene: .
CDR3 protein: CASSDQGHTDTQYF
CDR3 DNA: TGTGCCAGCAGTGATCAGGGGCACACAGATACGCAGTATTTT

clone size: .
V gene: TRBV13
J gene: TRBJ2-7
D gene: .
CDR3 protein: CASSQRQEIYEQYF
CDR3 DNA: TGTGCCAGCAGCCAAAGACAGGAGATCTACGAGCAGTACTTC

clone size: few
V gene: TRBV20-1
J gene: TRBJ2-1
D gene: TRBD1
CDR3 protein: CSATYRGPYNEQFF
CDR3 DNA: TGCAGTGCTACCTACAGGGGGCCTTACAATGAGCAGTTCTTC

clone size: few
V gene: TRBV20-1
J gene: TRBJ2-2
D gene: .
CDR3 protein: CSARATSGGELFF
CDR3 DNA: TGCAGTGCCCGGGCCACCTCGGGCGGGGAGCTGTTTTTT

clone size: few
V gene: TRBV19
J gene: TRBJ2-1
D gene: .
CDR3 protein: CASSRRQRAALDEQFF
CDR3 DNA: TGTGCCAGTAGTAGACGCCAGCGGGCAGCCCTAGATGAGCAGTTCTTC

clone size: .
V gene: TRBV6-1
J gene: TRBJ2-1
D gene: .
CDR3 protein: CASRHIVAYNEQFF
CDR3 DNA: TGTGCCAGCAGACACATAGTGGCCTACAATGAGCAGTTCTTC

clone size: .
V gene: TRBV6-6
J gene: TRBJ2-5
D gene: TRBD2
CDR3 protein: CASLSGGTSGIEQYF
CDR3 DNA: TGTGCCAGCCTTAGCGGCGGGACTAGCGGGATTGAACAGTACTTC

clone size: few
V gene: TRBV5-8
J gene: TRBJ2-3
D gene: .
CDR3 protein: CASSLGLGLRGDTQYF
CDR3 DNA: TGTGCCAGCAGCTTGGGCCTGGGGCTCCGGGGAGATACGCAGTATTTT